The 4 T cell receptor beta chains below all came from one sample that was sequenced in a study of OX40 agonist ivuxolimab in advanced cancers. Data came from immunoSEQ multiplex PCR; TCRdb stores just in-frame clones and leaves some out. The repertoire holds 75,000 to 95,000 clones, with 85% as singletons. The source material was CD4+ or CD8+ T cells sorted from blood, sampled in a trial of the OX40 agonist ivuxolimab. The receptors here all came from an adult with an advanced solid tumor such as melanoma, head and neck, liver or kidney cancer.

The gene calls are TRBV6-6 and TRBJ1-2; D is possibly TRBD1 (5 bases). The CDR3 is 12 amino acids. The V end lost 4 bases, the J end lost 5 bases, and 8 bases lay between the germline ends. Germline V gene sequence: CDR1 MNHNY, CDR2 SVGAGI (reference sequence). The CDR3 DNA sequence: TGTGCCAGCAGTTCGGACACTTATGGCTACACCTTC. As protein: CASSSDTYGYTF.

V gene TRBV7-9 combines with J gene TRBJ2-7; D possibly corresponds to TRBD2 (6 bases). The CDR3 runs 15 residues. CDR1 SEHNR and CDR2 FQNEAQ come from the germline V gene (reference sequence). Deletions cut 5 bases from V and 6 bases from J, with 20 bases between. The CDR3 loop reads CASSPGTRPFGEQYF. In DNA, the CDR3 is TGTGCCAGCAGCCCCGGGACTCGTCCGTTTGGCGAGCAGTACTTC. The full variable domain, rest sourced from reference TRBV7-9 and TRBJ2-7, is DTGVSQNPRHKITKRGQNVTFRCDPISEHNRLYWYRQTLGQGPEFLTYFQNEAQLEKSRLLSDRFSAERPKGSFSTLEIQRTEQGDSAMYLCASSPGTRPFGEQYFGPGTRLTVT.

The J gene is TRBJ1-1, the V gene TRBV10-3; the D is unclear. V dropped 3 bases and J dropped 1 base, with 3 bases sitting between them. The CDR3 extends over 12 amino acids. Germline V CDR1 and CDR2: ENHRY, SYGVKD. CDR3 region: CAISDRNTEAFF. CDR3 in DNA: TGTGCCATCAGTGACAGGAACACTGAAGCTTTCTTT.

The chain links TRBV6-5 to TRBJ1-3; D might be TRBD1 (6 bases). Deletions cut 5 bases from V and 4 bases from J, with 12 bases between. In germline, CDR1 is MNHEY, CDR2 SVGAGI. This CDR3 region has 14 residues. The DNA for the CDR3 is TGTGCCAGCAGTCCCGGACAGCGCGGAAACACCATATATTTT. It translates to CASSPGQRGNTIYF.